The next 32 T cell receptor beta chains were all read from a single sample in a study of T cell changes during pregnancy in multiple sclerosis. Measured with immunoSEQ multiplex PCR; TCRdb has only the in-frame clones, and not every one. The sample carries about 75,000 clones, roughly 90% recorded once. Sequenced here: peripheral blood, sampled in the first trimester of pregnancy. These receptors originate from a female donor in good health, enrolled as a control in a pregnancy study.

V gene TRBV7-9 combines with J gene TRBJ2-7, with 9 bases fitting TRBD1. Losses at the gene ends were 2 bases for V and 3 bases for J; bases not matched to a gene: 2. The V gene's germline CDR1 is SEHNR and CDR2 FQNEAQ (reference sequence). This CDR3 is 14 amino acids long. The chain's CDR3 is CASSLTGGNYEQYF. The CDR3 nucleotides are TGTGCCAGCAGCTTAACAGGGGGCAACTACGAGCAGTACTTC.

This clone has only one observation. This CDR3 is CASSIRAASSYNEQFF. In nucleotides, the CDR3 is TGCGCCAGCAGCATACGAGCGGCTAGCTCCTACAATGAGCAGTTCTTC. The chain employs TRBV5-1 and TRBJ2-1, with D maybe TRBD2 (5 bases). The CDR3 has 16 residues. V was pared by 4 bases and J by 0 bases, with 14 bases between. The V gene's germline CDR1 is SGHRS and CDR2 YFSETQ. Supplemented by reference TRBV5-1 and TRBJ2-1, the full variable domain reads KAGVTQTPRYLIKTRGQQVTLSCSPISGHRSVSWYQQTPGQGLQFLFEYFSETQRNKGNFPGRFSGRQFSNSRSEMNVSTLELGDSALYLCASSIRAASSYNEQFFGPGTRLTVL.

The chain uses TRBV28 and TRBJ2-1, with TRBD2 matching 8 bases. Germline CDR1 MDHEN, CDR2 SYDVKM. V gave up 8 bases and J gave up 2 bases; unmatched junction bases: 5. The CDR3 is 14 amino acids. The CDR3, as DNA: TGTGCCAGCCTCCGGGAGGGAACCTACAATGAGCAGTTCTTC. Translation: CASLREGTYNEQFF.

The CDR3 loop is CASSYSGGGSDTQYF. CDR3 bases: TGTGCCAGCAGCTATAGCGGGGGGGGATCAGATACGCAGTATTTT. The rearrangement uses TRBV6-6 and TRBJ2-3; TRBD2 aligns across 11 bases. The V gene's germline CDR1 is MNHNY and CDR2 SVGAGI (reference sequence). The CDR3 has 15 amino acids. V was clipped by 6 bases and J by 4 bases; unmatched bases: 6.

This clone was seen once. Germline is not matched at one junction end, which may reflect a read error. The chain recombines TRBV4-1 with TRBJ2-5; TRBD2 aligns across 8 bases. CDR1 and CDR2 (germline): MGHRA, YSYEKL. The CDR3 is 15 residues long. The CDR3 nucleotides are TGTGCCAGCAGCCAAGATCGGGGGGGCCAAGAGACCCAGTACTTC. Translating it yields CASSQDRGGQETQYF.

The CDR3 sequence is CASSLSVKGAYGYTF. Here the CDR3 DNA reads TGTGCCAGCAGTTTATCGGTAAAGGGGGCATATGGCTACACCTTC. This sequence joins TRBV27 and TRBJ1-2, with 7 bases matching TRBD1. There are 15 residues in the CDR3. V lost 0 bases, J lost 5 bases, and 6 bases stayed unmatched. Germline loops: CDR1 MNHEY, CDR2 SMNVEV (reference sequence).

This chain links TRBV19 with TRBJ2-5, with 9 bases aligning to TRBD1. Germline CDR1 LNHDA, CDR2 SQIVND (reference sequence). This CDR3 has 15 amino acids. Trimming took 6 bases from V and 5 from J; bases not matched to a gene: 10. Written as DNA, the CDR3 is TGTGCCAGTAGGGCGCGGGACAGGGATTGGGAGACCCAGTACTTC. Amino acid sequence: CASRARDRDWETQYF.

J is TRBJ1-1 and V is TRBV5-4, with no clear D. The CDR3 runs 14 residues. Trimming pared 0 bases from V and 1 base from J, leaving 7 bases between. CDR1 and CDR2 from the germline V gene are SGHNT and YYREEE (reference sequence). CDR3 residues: CASSLEATNTEAFF. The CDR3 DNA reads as TGTGCCAGCAGCTTGGAAGCTACGAACACTGAAGCTTTCTTT.

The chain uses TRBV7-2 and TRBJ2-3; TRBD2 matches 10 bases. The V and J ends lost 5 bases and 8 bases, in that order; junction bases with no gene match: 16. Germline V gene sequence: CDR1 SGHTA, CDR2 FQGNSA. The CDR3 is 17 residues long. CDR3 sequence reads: CASSTSLAGAGDGTQYF. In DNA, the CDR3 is TGTGCCAGCAGCACTAGCCTAGCGGGGGCCGGGGACGGTACGCAGTATTTT.

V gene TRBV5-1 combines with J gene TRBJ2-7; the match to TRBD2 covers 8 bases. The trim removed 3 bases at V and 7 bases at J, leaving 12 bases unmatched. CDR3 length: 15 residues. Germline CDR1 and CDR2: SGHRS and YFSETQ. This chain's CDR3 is CASSSLRDQRGEQYF. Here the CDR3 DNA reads TGCGCCAGCAGCTCTCTGAGGGACCAGCGGGGGGAGCAGTACTTC.

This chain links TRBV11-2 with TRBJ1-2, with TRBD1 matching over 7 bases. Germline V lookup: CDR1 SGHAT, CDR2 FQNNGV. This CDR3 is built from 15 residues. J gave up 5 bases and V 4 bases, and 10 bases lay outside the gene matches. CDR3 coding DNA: TGTGCCAGCAGCTCGCTCAAGGACAGGCTATATGGCTACACCTTC. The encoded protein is CASSSLKDRLYGYTF.

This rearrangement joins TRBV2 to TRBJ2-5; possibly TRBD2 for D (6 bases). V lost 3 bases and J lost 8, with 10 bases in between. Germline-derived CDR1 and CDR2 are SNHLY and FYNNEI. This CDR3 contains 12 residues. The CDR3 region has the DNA TGTGCCAGCAGTGAGGCGGGGATCACCCAGTACTTC. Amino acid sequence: CASSEAGITQYF.

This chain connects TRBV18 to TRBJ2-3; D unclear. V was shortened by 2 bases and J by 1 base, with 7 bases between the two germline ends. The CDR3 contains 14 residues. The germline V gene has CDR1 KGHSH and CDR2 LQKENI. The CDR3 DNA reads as TGTGCCAGCTCACCAGACTGGCGCACAGATACGCAGTATTTT. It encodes CASSPDWRTDTQYF.

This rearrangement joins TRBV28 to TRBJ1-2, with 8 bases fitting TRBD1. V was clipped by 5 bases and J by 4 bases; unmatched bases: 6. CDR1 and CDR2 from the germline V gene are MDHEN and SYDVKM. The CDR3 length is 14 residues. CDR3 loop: CASSPTGAGYGYTF. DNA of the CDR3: TGTGCCAGCAGTCCGACAGGGGCCGGCTATGGCTACACCTTC.

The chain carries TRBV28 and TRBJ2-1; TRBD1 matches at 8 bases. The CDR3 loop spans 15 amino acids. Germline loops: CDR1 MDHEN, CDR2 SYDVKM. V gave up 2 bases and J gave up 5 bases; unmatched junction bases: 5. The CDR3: CASSLHGTGNNEQFF. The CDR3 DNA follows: TGTGCCAGCAGTTTACACGGGACAGGTAACAATGAGCAGTTCTTC.

The chain's CDR3 is CASSLGQGGNSPLHF. The CDR3 bases are TGTGCCAGCAGCTTGGGACAGGGAGGTAATTCACCCCTCCACTTT. The rearrangement joins TRBV5-6 to TRBJ1-6; the match to TRBD1 covers 7 bases. This CDR3 is built from 15 residues. CDR1 and CDR2 from the germline V gene are SGHDT and YYEEEE. V shed 0 bases and J 6 bases; nucleotides not matched to a gene: 3.

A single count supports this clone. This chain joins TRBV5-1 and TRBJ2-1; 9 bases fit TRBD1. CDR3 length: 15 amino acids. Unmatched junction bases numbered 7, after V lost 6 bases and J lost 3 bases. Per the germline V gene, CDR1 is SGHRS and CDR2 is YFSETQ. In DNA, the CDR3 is TGCGCCAGCAAACCGGGACAGGGAGGCTACAATGAGCAGTTCTTC. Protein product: CASKPGQGGYNEQFF. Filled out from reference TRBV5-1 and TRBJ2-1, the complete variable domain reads KAGVTQTPRYLIKTRGQQVTLSCSPISGHRSVSWYQQTPGQGLQFLFEYFSETQRNKGNFPGRFSGRQFSNSRSEMNVSTLELGDSALYLCASKPGQGGYNEQFFGPGTRLTVL.

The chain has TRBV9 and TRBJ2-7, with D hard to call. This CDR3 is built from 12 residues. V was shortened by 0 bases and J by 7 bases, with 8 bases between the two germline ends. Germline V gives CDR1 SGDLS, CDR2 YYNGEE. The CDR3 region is CASSVDVGEQYF. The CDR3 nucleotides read TGTGCCAGCAGCGTAGACGTCGGTGAGCAGTACTTC.

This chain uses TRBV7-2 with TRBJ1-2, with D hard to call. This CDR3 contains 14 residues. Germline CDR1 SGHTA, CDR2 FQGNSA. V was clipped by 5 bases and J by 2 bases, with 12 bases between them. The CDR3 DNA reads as TGTGCCAGCAGCCCTTCCGGGTACAACTATGGCTACACCTTC. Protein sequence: CASSPSGYNYGYTF.

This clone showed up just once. Written as DNA, the CDR3 is TGTGCCAGCAGGGCACAGGTTTCCTACGAGCAGTACTTC. Translation gives CASRAQVSYEQYF. The chain joins TRBV6-1 to TRBJ2-7, with TRBD1 as a possible D gene (5 bases). The CDR3 length is 13 residues. Germline V gene data show CDR1 as MNHNS and CDR2 as SASEGT. Trimming took 6 bases from V and 1 from J, leaving 10 bases between them.

CDR3 DNA sequence: TGTGCCAGCAGTCTCGGGGCGACAGGGGCACTCTCTGGGGCCAACGTCCTGACTTTC. This codes for CASSLGATGALSGANVLTF. V gene TRBV27 combines with J gene TRBJ2-6; 8 nucleotides match TRBD1. Per germline, CDR1 MNHEY and CDR2 SMNVEV (reference sequence). This CDR3 comprises 19 residues. Trimming removed 5 bases from V and 0 bases from J; junction bases left unmatched: 12.

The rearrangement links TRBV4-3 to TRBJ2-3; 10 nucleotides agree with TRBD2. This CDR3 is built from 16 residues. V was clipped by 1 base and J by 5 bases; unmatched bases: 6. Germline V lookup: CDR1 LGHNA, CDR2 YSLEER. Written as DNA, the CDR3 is TGCGCCAGCAGCCAAGGGCTAGCGGGAGTGCGAGATACGCAGTATTTT. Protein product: CASSQGLAGVRDTQYF.

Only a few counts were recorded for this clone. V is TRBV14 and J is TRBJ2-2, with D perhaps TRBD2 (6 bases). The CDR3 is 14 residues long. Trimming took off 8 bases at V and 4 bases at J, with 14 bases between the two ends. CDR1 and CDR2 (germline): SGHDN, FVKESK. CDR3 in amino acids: CASRAGSPTGELFF. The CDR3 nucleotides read TGTGCCAGCCGTGCGGGGAGCCCCACCGGGGAGCTGTTTTTT.

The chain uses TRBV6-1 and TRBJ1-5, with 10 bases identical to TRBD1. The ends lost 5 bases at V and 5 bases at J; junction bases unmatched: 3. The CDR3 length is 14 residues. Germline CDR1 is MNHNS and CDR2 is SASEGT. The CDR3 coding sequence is TGTGCCAGCAGTTTCGGGACAGGGGATCAGCCCCAGCATTTT. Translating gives CASSFGTGDQPQHF.

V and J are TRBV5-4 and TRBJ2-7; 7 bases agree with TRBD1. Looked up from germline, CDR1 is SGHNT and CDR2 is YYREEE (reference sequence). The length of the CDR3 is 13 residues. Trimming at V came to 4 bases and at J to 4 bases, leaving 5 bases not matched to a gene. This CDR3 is CASSPGQQYEQYF. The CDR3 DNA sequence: TGTGCCAGCAGCCCGGGACAGCAGTACGAGCAGTACTTC.

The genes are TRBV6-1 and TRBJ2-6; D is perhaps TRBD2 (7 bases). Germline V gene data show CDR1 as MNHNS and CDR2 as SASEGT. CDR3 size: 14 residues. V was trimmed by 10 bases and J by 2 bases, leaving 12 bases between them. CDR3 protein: CAIQGGAGANVLTF. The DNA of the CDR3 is TGTGCCATTCAAGGGGGGGCTGGGGCCAACGTCCTGACTTTC.

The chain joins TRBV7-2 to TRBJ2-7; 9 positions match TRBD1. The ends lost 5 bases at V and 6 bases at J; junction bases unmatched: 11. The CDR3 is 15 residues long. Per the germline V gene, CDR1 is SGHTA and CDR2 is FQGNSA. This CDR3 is CASSQFRDRDGEQYF. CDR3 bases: TGTGCCAGCAGCCAATTCCGGGACAGGGATGGCGAGCAGTACTTC. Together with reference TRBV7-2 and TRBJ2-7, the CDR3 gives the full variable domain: GAGVSQSPSNKVTEKGKDVELRCDPISGHTALYWYRQSLGQGLEFLIYFQGNSAPDKSGLPSDRFSAERTGGSVSTLTIQRTQQEDSAVYLCASSQFRDRDGEQYFGPGTRLTVT.

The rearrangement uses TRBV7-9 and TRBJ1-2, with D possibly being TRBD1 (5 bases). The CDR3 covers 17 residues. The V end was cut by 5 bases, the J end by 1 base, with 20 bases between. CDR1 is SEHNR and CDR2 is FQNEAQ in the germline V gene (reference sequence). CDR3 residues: CASSPRQGGASNYGYTF. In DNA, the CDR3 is TGTGCCAGCAGCCCCCGCCAGGGAGGGGCGAGTAACTATGGCTACACCTTC.

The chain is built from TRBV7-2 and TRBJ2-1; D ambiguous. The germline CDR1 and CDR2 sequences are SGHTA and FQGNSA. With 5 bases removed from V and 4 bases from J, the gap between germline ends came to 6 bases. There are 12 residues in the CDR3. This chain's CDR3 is CASSPYYNEQFF. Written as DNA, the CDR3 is TGTGCCAGCAGCCCCTATTACAATGAGCAGTTCTTC.

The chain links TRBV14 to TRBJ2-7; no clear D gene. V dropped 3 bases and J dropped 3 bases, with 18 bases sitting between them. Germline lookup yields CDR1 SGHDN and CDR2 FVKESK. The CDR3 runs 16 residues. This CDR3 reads CASSQGWVRANYEQYF. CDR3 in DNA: TGTGCCAGCAGCCAGGGCTGGGTCAGAGCTAACTACGAGCAGTACTTC.

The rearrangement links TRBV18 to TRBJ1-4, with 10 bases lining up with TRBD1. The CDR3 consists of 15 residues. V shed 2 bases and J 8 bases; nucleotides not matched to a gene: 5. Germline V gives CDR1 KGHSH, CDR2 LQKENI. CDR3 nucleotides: TGTGCCAGCTCACCAAGGACAGGGGGAGGAGAAAAACTGTTTTTT. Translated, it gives CASSPRTGGGEKLFF.

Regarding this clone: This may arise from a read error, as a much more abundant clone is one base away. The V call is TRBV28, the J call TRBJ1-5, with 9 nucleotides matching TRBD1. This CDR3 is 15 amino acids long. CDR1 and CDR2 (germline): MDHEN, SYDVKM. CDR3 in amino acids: CANSPQGARNQPQHF. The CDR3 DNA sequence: TGTGCCAACAGTCCACAGGGGGCGCGCAATCAGCCCCAGCATTTT.